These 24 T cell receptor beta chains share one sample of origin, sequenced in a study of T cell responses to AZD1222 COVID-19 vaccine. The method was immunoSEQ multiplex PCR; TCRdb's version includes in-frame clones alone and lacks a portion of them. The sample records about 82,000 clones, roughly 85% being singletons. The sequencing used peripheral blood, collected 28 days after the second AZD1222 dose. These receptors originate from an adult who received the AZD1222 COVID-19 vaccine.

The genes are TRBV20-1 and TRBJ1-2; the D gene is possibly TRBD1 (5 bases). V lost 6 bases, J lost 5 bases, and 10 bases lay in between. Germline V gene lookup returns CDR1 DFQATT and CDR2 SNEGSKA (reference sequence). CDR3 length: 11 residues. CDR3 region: CSANGQYGYTF. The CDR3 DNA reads TGCAGTGCCAACGGACAATATGGCTACACCTTC.

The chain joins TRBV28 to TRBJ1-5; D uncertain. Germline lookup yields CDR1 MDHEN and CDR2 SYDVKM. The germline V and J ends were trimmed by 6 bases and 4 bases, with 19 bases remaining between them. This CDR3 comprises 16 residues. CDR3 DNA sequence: TGTGCCAGCAGCGCGAGAACTCCCGGAGGTAATCAGCCCCAGCATTTT. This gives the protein CASSARTPGGNQPQHF.

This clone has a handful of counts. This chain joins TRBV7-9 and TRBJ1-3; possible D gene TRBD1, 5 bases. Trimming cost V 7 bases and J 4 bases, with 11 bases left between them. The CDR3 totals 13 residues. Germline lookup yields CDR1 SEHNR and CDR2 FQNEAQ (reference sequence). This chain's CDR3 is CASNTGPGNTIYF. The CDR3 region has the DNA TGTGCCAGCAATACGGGACCCGGAAACACCATATATTTT.

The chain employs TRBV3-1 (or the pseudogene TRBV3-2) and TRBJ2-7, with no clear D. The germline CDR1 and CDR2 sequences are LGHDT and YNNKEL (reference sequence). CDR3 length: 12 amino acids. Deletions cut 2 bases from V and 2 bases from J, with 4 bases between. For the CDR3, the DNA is TGTGCCAGCAGCCAAACTACCTACGAGCAGTACTTC. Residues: CASSQTTYEQYF.

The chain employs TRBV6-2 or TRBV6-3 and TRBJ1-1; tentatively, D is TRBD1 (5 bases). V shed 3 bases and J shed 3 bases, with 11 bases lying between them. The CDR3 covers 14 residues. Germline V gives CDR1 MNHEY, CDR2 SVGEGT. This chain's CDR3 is CASSYHWGDTEAFF. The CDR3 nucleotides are TGTGCCAGCAGTTATCATTGGGGGGACACTGAAGCTTTCTTT.

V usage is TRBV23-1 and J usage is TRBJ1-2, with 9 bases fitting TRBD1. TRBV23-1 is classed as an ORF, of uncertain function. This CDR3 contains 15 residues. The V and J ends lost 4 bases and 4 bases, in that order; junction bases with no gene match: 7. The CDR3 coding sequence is TGCGCCAGCAGTCGCGAACAGGGGGCTGTCTATGGCTACACCTTC. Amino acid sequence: CASSREQGAVYGYTF.

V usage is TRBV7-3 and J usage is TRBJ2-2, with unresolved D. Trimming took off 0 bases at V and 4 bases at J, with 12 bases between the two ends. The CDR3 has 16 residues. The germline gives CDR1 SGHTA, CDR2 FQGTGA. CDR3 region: CASSLTGPLGTGELFF. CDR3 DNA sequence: TGTGCCAGCAGCTTAACCGGACCGCTTGGCACCGGGGAGCTGTTTTTT.

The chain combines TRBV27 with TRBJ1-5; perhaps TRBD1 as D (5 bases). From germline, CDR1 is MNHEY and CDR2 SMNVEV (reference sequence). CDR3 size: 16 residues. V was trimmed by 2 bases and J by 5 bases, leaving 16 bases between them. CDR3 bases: TGTGCCAGCAGTTTAAGCAGATGGGGGACCGATCAGCCCCAGCATTTT. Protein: CASSLSRWGTDQPQHF.

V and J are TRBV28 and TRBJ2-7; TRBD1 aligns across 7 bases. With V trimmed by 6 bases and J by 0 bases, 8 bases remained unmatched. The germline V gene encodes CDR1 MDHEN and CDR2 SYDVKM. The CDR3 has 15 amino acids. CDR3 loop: CASRVTGTASYEQYF. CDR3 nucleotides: TGTGCCAGCAGAGTTACCGGGACAGCCTCCTACGAGCAGTACTTC.

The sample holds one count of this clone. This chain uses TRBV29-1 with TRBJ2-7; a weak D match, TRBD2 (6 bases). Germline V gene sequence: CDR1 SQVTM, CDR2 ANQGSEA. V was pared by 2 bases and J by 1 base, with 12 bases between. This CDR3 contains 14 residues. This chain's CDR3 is CSVEPLSGSYEQYF. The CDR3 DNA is TGCAGCGTTGAACCGCTTAGCGGATCCTACGAGCAGTACTTC.

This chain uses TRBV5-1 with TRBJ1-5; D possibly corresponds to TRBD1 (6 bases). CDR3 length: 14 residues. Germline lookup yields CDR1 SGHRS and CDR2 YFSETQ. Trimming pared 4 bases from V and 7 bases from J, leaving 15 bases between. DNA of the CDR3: TGCGCCAGCAGCCCGAGGGGGGGCGACCAGCCCCAGCATTTT. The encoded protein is CASSPRGGDQPQHF.

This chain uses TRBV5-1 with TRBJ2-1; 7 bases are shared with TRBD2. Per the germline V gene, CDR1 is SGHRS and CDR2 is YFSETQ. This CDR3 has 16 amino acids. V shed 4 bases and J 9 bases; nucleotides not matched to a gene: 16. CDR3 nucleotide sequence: TGCGCCAGCAGCCCACCCCGGATGTCTAGCGGATCTGAGCAGTTCTTC. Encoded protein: CASSPPRMSSGSEQFF. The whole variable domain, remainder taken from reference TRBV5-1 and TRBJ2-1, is KAGVTQTPRYLIKTRGQQVTLSCSPISGHRSVSWYQQTPGQGLQFLFEYFSETQRNKGNFPGRFSGRQFSNSRSEMNVSTLELGDSALYLCASSPPRMSSGSEQFFGPGTRLTVL.

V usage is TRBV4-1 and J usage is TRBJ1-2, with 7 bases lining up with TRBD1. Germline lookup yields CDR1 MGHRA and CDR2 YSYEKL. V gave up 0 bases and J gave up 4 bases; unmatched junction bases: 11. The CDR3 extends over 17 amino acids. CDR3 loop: CASSQDHTTGDIYGYTF. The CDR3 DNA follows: TGCGCCAGCAGCCAAGACCACACTACAGGGGATATCTATGGCTACACCTTC.

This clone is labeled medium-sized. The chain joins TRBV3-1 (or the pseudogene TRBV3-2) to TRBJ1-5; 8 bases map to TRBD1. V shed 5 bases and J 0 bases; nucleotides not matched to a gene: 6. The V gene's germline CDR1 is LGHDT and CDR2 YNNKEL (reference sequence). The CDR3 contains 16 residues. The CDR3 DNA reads TGTGCCAGCAGCTATGGGACAGGTAGTAGCAATCAGCCCCAGCATTTT. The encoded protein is CASSYGTGSSNQPQHF.

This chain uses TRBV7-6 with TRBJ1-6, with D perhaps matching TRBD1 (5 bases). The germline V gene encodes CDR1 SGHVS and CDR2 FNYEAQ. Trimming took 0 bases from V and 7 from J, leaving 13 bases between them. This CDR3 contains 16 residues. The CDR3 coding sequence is TGTGCCAGCAGCTTAGCTCTGCCAGGGTCGAATTCACCCCTCCACTTT. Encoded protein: CASSLALPGSNSPLHF.

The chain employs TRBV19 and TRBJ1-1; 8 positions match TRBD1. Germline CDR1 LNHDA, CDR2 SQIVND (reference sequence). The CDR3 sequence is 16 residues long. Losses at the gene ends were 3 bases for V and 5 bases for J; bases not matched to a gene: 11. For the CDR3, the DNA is TGTGCCAGTAGTATTAGCAGGGGGCAAGGTTCGACTGAAGCTTTCTTT. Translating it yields CASSISRGQGSTEAFF. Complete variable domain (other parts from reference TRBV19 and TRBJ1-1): DGGITQSPKYLFRKEGQNVTLSCEQNLNHDAMYWYRQDPGQGLRLIYYSQIVNDFQKGDIAEGYSVSREKKESFPLTVTSAQKNPTAFYLCASSISRGQGSTEAFFGQGTRLTVV.

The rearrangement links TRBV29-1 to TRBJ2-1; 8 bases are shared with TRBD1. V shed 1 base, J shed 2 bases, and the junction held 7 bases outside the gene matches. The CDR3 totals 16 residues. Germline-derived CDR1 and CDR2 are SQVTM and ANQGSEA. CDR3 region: CSVEGWDRPTYNEQFF. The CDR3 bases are TGCAGCGTTGAAGGTTGGGACAGGCCCACCTACAATGAGCAGTTCTTC.

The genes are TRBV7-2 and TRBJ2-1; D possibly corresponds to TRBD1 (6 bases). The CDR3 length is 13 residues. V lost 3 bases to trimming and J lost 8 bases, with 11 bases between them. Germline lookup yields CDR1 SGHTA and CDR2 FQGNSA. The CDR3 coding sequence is TGTGCCAGCAGCTTCAACAGGGTGGATGAGCAGTTCTTC. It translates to CASSFNRVDEQFF.

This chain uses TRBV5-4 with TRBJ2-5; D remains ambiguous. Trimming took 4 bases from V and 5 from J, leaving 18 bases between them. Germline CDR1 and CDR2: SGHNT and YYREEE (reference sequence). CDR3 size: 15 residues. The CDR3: CASSGRTAPAETQYF. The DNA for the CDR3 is TGTGCCAGCAGCGGTCGGACGGCGCCCGCGGAGACCCAGTACTTC.

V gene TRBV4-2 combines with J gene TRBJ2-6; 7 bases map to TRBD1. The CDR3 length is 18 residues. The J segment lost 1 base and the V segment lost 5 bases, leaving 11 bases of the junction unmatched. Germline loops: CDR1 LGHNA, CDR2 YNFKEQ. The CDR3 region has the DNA TGTGCCAGCAGCACTCCGGGACAGAGGGCGTCTGGGGCCAACGTCCTGACTTTC. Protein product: CASSTPGQRASGANVLTF.

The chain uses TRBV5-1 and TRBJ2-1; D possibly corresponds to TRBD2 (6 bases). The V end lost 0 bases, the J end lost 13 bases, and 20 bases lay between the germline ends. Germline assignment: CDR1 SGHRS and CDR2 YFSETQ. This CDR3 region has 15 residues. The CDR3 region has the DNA TGCGCCAGCAGCTTGGCGGGGAGCGGGTCTGGGCAACAGTTCTTC. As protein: CASSLAGSGSGQQFF.

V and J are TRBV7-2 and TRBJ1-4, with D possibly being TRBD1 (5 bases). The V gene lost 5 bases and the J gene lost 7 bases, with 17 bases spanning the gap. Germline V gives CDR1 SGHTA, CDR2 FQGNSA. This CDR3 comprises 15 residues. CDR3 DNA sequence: TGTGCCAGCAGCCTCCAGTCCGGGAGGGGTGAAAAACTGTTTTTT. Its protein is CASSLQSGRGEKLFF.

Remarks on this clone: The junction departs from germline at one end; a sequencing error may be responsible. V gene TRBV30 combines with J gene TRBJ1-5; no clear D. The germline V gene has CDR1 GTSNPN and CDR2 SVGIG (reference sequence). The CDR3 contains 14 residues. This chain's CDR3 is CAWSVVDSTQPQHF. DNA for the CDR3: TGTGCCTGGAGTGTTGTGGATAGCACTCAGCCCCAGCATTTT.

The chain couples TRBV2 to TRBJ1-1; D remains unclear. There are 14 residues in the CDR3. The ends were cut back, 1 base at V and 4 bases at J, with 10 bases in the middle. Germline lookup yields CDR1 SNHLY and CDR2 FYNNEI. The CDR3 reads CASSEEGEGTEAFF. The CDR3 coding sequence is TGTGCCAGCAGTGAAGAGGGTGAAGGCACTGAAGCTTTCTTT.